The text below deals with one T cell receptor beta chain. These data originate in a study of control samples from healthy donors and cancer patients. Here immunoSEQ multiplex PCR was the method, and the copy in TCRdb shows in-frame clones only, minus some. The repertoire has 150,000 to 200,000 clones, around 90% of them found once; the top ten carry about 12%. V was pared by 2 bases and J by 6 bases, with 13 bases between. The CDR3 totals 14 residues. CDR1 and CDR2 from the germline V gene are SNHLY and FYNNEI. Sequenced sample: blood. This receptor was identified in a man aged 30-40 years in good health. The chain couples TRBV2 to TRBJ1-1, with D possibly matching TRBD1 (6 bases). The CDR3 reads CASSETGRGAEAFF. The CDR3 nucleotides are TGTGCCAGCAGTGAAACAGGGCGGGGGGCTGAAGCTTTCTTT.